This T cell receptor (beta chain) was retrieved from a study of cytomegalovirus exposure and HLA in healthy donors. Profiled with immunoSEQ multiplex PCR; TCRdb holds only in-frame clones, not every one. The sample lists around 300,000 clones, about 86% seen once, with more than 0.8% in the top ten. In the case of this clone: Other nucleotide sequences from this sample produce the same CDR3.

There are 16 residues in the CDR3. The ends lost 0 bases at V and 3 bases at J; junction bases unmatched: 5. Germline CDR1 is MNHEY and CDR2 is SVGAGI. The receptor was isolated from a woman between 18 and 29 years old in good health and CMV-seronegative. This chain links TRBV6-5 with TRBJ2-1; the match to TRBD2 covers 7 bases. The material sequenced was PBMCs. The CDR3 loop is CASSYSPSGGYNEQFF. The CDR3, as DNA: TGTGCCAGCAGTTACTCTCCTAGCGGAGGCTACAATGAGCAGTTCTTC.